Included here is one TCR beta chain sequence, with context. This clonotype was picked up one time. Its antigen target is currently unknown. Base qualities are missing; no much larger clone stands one base away. Library method: 5' RACE. The instrument given in TCRdb is Illumina HiSeq 2500. The second PCR ran for about 7 to 11 cycles and used a J-beta primer mix along with a sample-barcoded 5' primer. A unique molecular identifier was introduced onto each TCR beta cDNA molecule by a template-switch 5' adaptor carrying 12 random nucleotides. Each sample yielded at least 2.5 million CDR3-containing paired-end reads. All of the RNA was converted into first-strand cDNA using the Mint cDNA synthesis kit, with a TRBC-specific oligonucleotide serving as the primer. Following uracil-DNA glycosylase treatment, all cDNA underwent a first 18-cycle PCR with the universal primers M1SS and BC2_uni_R. The source study handled its data this way. For normalization, 1 million high-quality reads, each with a distinct molecular identifier, were randomly selected from each sample. Instead of being binned into consensus sequences, reads with shared molecular identifiers were discarded. MiTCR, set to a Q25 quality threshold and the strictest error-elimination algorithm, was used for CDR3 identification, clonotype clustering and error correction. Lower-bound total TCR beta diversity was estimated with a nonparametric unseen species model using Euler transformation. Using fastp trimming at Q25 and MiXCR clonotype assembly, TCRdb reanalyzed the public sequencing data and kept in-frame beta chains. CDR3 protein sequences are deduplicated, and each keeps its most common genes and DNA. The V and J calls, along with clone size, are taken from TCRdb and not from the paper's own processing. The sample table lists just under 550,000 distinct CDR3 sequences, 20% to 30% of them with a count of one. Less than 9% of the sample lies in the top ten.

Ends trimmed: V by 4 bases, J by 0 bases; bases unmatched to a gene: 10. From the cysteine through the phenylalanine, the CDR3 covers 18 amino acids. Only the CDR3 part of the read is kept: 54 bases, read in frame from the first base. CDR1 and CDR2, per the germline V gene (reference sequence), are LNHNV and YYDKDF. The sample belongs to a study of blood T cells in healthy people across ages (dated by TCRdb to between 2014 and 2017). Describing the broader study: In model experiments, template switching captured about one uniquely barcoded TCR beta cDNA molecule for every two T cells. The study measured age-related changes in TCR beta repertoire diversity using deep sequencing normalized with unique cDNA molecular identifiers. Donors were grouped into four age groups: young (average 16 years), middle-aged (39), aged (62) and long-lived (just over 80). Two additional independent replicas of 1 million unique cDNA reads from the same blood draw were analyzed for two donors (one aged 18 to 30 and one aged 80 or older). General conclusions and limits of the study: As age increased, observed TCR beta diversity per million T cells dropped in a roughly linear way, and a significant reduction was already evident by age 40. Conclusive comparison of naive and antigen-experienced compartments was prevented by the profiling of bulk unsorted PBMCs. Total diversity estimates from one million sequenced T cells were considered lower bounds and underestimates. Compared with the aged group, more naive CD4+ T cells, fewer expanded clones and increased TCR diversity were shown by the long-lived group, suggesting age selection. There was a strong correlation between observed TCR beta diversity and the percentage of naive T cells measured by flow cytometry. Because donor CMV infection status was unknown, age-related changes in expanded clonotypes were potentially confounded.

The donors were under 40 Caucasian individuals from Russia, aged roughly 6 to 90 years, who were systemically healthy. Ten milliliters of peripheral blood were drawn from each donor into EDTA-treated Vacutainer tubes. Ficoll-Paque density-gradient centrifugation was used to isolate PBMCs, with at least 6.5 million per sample. Total RNA was extracted from PBMCs with Trizol reagent, with at least 5.5 micrograms obtained per sample. For every donor, an aliquot of PBMCs went through flow cytometry to measure the percentages of naive CD45RAhigh/CD27high T cells. The sample also formed part of further work on T cells of mothers and their children. Per the second study: Nine systemically healthy Caucasian individuals, comprising three mothers and their six children, were included as donors. cDNA synthesis consumed the entire amount of extracted RNA, loaded at around 1.4 ug RNA in each 15 ul reaction. Sample barcodes and 2-4 random nucleotides were added via the M1S primer in the second PCR. Over 8 million TCR beta CDR3 reads were obtained for each mother, and approximately 3.2 million reads were obtained for each child. TCR recombination output is similarly shaped by thymic selection in related and unrelated pairs, with a minor effect exerted by inherited differences. Normalized repertoire overlap was always found to be slightly, but never significantly, higher in related mother-child pairs than in unrelated mother-child pairs. No persistent microchimeric T cell clones were detected, at a sensitivity of approximately 90 clones per million clonotypes. Deep NGS was used in the study to compare the TCR beta repertoires of mothers and children and to look for features that separate related mother-child pairs from unrelated individuals. Mothers averaged roughly 40 +/- 4 years of age and children averaged approximately 12 +/- 4 years. After adapters were ligated using NEBNext reagents, the libraries underwent 100+100 nt paired-end sequencing on an Illumina HiSeq 2000. To prevent cross-contamination, the mother and child libraries were prepared one month apart and sequenced in separate runs. Between roughly 500,000 and 2,100,000 distinct TCR beta clonotypes were identified per donor. Naive TCR beta clonotypes were estimated from low-frequency clonotypes matched to each donor's FACS-determined naive share, without sorting.

Sequencing was done on a sample of blood. This receptor was obtained from a boy aged 5-17 years in good health. The chain is made from TRBV15 and TRBJ2-3; 10 junctional bases match TRBD2. For the CDR3, the sequence is CATSKTSGRPSSTDTQYF. Here is the DNA: TGTGCCACCAGCAAGACTAGCGGGCGGCCTTCTAGCACAGATACGCAGTATTTT.